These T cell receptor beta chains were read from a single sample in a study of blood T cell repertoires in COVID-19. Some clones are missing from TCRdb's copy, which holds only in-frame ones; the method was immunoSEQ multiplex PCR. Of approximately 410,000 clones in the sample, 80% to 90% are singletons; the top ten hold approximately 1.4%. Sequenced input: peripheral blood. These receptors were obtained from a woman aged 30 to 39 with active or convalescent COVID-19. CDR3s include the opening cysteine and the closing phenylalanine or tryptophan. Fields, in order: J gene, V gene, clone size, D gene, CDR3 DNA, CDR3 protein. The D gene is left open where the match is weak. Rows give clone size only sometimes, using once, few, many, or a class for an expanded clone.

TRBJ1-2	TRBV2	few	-	TGTGCCAGCAGTCGACAGTTAGCTAACTATGGCTACACCTTC	CASSRQLANYGYTF
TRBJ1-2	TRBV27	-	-	TGTGCCAGCACTTCACAGGGTAACTATGGCTACACCTTC	CASTSQGNYGYTF
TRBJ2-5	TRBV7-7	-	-	TGTGCCAGCAGCCGGTTCGCCTCTGAGACCCAGTACTTC	CASSRFASETQYF
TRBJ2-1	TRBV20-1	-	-	TGCAGTGCGGGGACTGCCCAGTTCTTC	CSAGTAQFF
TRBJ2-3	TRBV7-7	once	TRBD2	TGTGCCAGCAGCTTCTCTAGCGGACTCACAGATACGCAGTATTTT	CASSFSSGLTDTQYF
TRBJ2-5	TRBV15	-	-	TGTGCCACCAGTTCCCCGGGGGGCGGAGAGACCCAGTACTTC	CATSSPGGGETQYF
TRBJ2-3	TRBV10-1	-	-	TGCGCCAGCAGTGAGTCGTCTTTTAGCACAGATACGCAGTATTTT	CASSESSFSTDTQYF
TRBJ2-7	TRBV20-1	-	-	TGCAGTGCTAGTGAGGCCAGGGACTCCTACGAGCAGTACTTC	CSASEARDSYEQYF
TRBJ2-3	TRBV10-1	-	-	TGCGCCAGCAGTGACCCGACAGATACGCAGTATTTT	CASSDPTDTQYF
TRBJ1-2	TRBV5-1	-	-	TGCGCCAGCAGCTTGGCCGTCGCCGGGGCTAACTATGGCTACACCTTC	CASSLAVAGANYGYTF
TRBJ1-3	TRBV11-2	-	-	TGTGCCAGCAGCAGAGACAGGTTCAACTCTGGAAACACCATATATTTT	CASSRDRFNSGNTIYF
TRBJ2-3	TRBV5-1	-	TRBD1	TGCGCCAGTCGGGACAGCCCTAGCACAGATACGCAGTATTTT	CASRDSPSTDTQYF
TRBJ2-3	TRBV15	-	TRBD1	TGTGCCACCAGCAGAGCCGGGACAGGGTTTCCAGATACGCAGTATTTT	CATSRAGTGFPDTQYF
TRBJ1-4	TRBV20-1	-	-	TGCAGTGCTCCTTGGACAGAAAAACTGTTTTTT	CSAPWTEKLFF
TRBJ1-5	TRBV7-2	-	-	TGTGCCAGCAGCTTAGCGGGGACAACCCATCAGCCCCAGCATTTT	CASSLAGTTHQPQHF
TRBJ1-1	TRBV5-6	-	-	TGTGCCAGCAGCTCGATACAGGGATCGGGGACTGAAGCTTTCTTT	CASSSIQGSGTEAFF
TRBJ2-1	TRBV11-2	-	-	TGTGCCAGCAGCTTAGCTCGGGTTAACAATGAGCAGTTCTTC	CASSLARVNNEQFF
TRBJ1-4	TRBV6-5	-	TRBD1	TGTGCCAGCAGTTACTCTGCGACAGGGCTAGAAAAACTGTTTTTT	CASSYSATGLEKLFF
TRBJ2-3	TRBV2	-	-	TGTGCCAGCAGAGGAGGGGAGTTTAGCACAGATACGCAGTATTTT	CASRGGEFSTDTQYF
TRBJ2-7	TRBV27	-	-	TGTGCCAGCAGTTTTTTCCCCAGCTCCTACGAGCAGTACTTC	CASSFFPSSYEQYF
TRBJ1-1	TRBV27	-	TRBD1	TGTGCCAGCAGTTTATCGGGCAGGACAGGGAACACTGAAGCTTTCTTT	CASSLSGRTGNTEAFF
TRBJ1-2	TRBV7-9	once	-	TGTGCCAGCAGCTTAGCCTTTGGCACCACTAACTATGGCTACACCTTC	CASSLAFGTTNYGYTF
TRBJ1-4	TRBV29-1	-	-	TGCAGCGTTGATGAGTTCGAAAAACTGTTTTTT	CSVDEFEKLFF
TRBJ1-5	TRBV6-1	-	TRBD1	TGTGCCAGCAGTCCCGGGACAGAGCCCCAGCATTTT	CASSPGTEPQHF
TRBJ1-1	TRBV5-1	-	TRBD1	TGCGCCAGCAGCCCAGGGACAGTAGCTTTCTTT	CASSPGTVAFF
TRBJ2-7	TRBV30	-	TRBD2	TGTGCCTGGAGTGTAGAGCGGGGAACCTCCTACGAGCAGTACTTC	CAWSVERGTSYEQYF
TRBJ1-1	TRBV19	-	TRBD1	TGTGCCAGTAGTCCACAACAGGGGTTGAACACTGAAGCTTTCTTT	CASSPQQGLNTEAFF
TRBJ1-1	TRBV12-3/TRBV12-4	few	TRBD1	TGTGCCAGCAGTTTTGGGACAGGAAAAGCTTTCTTT	CASSFGTGKAFF
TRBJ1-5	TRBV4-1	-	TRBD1	TGCGCCAGCAGCCAAGTTTCAGGGGGATCTCAGCCCCAGCATTTT	CASSQVSGGSQPQHF
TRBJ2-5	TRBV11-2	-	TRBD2	TGTGCCAGCAGCTTGACAGGTCAGCGGGAGGGCCGGAAGACCCAGTACTTC	CASSLTGQREGRKTQYF
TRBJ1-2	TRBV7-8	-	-	TGTGCCAGCAGCCACGTTGGAGCCCGTAACTATGGCTACACCTTC	CASSHVGARNYGYTF